This is a list of T cell receptor beta chains from one sample in a study of cytomegalovirus exposure and HLA in healthy donors. TCRdb's table, derived via immunoSEQ multiplex PCR, lists solely in-frame clones and lacks some. Of 65,000 to 75,000 clones listed, 96% are singletons. The sequencing input was PBMCs. The receptors derive from a woman younger than 30 in good health and CMV-seropositive. CDR3s include the opening cysteine and the closing phenylalanine or tryptophan. D genes are given only for firm matches. The size entry is marked missing in some rows and otherwise reads once, few, many or a size class.

d_gene | j_gene | abundance | v_gene | CDR3nt | CDR3aa
TRBD1 | TRBJ2-2 | NA | TRBV4-1 | TGCGCCAGCAGCCAGTCAGGGGGAAGGGCCGGGGAGCTGTTTTTT | CASSQSGGRAGELFF
TRBD1 | TRBJ2-7 | once | TRBV6-5 | TGTGCCAGCAGTTATACTACAGGGGTCCTTTACGAGCAGTACTTC | CASSYTTGVLYEQYF
NA | TRBJ2-3 | once | TRBV7-2 | TGTGCCAGCAGCTTAGTGGGTAGCGGAGATACGCAGTATTTT | CASSLVGSGDTQYF
TRBD1 | TRBJ2-3 | NA | TRBV2 | TGTGCCAGCAGATACACAGGGGGTCGGCCCACAGATACGCAGTATTTT | CASRYTGGRPTDTQYF
TRBD1 | TRBJ2-5 | NA | TRBV30 | TGTGCCTGGAGCGTAGGGACAGGGGGCTCAGTGGAGACCCAGTACTTC | CAWSVGTGGSVETQYF
TRBD1 | TRBJ2-7 | NA | TRBV5-6 | TGTGCCAGCAGCTGGGACAGGGGAATCTACGAGCAGTACTTC | CASSWDRGIYEQYF
NA | TRBJ2-7 | NA | TRBV4-2 | TGTGCCAGCAGCCAGGGGGACTCGACCACCTCCTACGAGCAGTACTTC | CASSQGDSTTSYEQYF
NA | TRBJ2-2 | once | TRBV4-3 | TGCGCCAGCAGCCATACGGGACACCTCGCGAACACCGGGGAGCTGTTTTTT | CASSHTGHLANTGELFF
NA | TRBJ1-5 | NA | TRBV19 | TGTGCCAGTAGCATGCCACCGGGACAATATCAGCCCCAGCATTTT | CASSMPPGQYQPQHF
TRBD2 | TRBJ2-3 | NA | TRBV30 | TGTGCCTGGAGTGCCGGACTAGCGGCCACAGATACGCAGTATTTT | CAWSAGLAATDTQYF
TRBD2 | TRBJ2-5 | NA | TRBV7-2 | TGTGCCAGCAGCTTACTCCGCGGGAGAAACCAAGAGACCCAGTACTTC | CASSLLRGRNQETQYF
NA | TRBJ1-1 | NA | TRBV6-5 | TGTGCCAGCAGTTACGACAGAACGAACACTGAAGCTTTCTTT | CASSYDRTNTEAFF
NA | TRBJ2-1 | once | TRBV4-3 | TGCGCCAGCAGCCAATTTCTGCAGGGCAATGAGCAGTTCTTC | CASSQFLQGNEQFF
TRBD1 | TRBJ2-3 | once | TRBV29-1 | TGCAGCGTCTTCCCCCGGACAGGGCTGGCAGATACGCAGTATTTT | CSVFPRTGLADTQYF
NA | TRBJ2-3 | NA | TRBV5-5 | TGTGCCAGCAGCCCGGTGGGCGGACTATCCACAGATACGCAGTATTTT | CASSPVGGLSTDTQYF
NA | TRBJ2-7 | many | TRBV6-5 | TGTGCCAGCAGTTACTCGTTGGACTCAGCCTACGAGCAGTACTTC | CASSYSLDSAYEQYF
TRBD1 | TRBJ1-5 | NA | TRBV6-1 | TGTGCCAGCAGTGATTGGACGGACAGGGCAGATCAGCCCCAGCATTTT | CASSDWTDRADQPQHF
TRBD2 | TRBJ2-1 | once | TRBV29-1 | TGCAGCGTTGAAGGGACTAGCGGGAGGGAATCGCCCCATAGTTTATCGGTAAATGAGCAGTTCTTC | CSVEGTSGRESPHSLSVNEQFF
TRBD2 | TRBJ2-1 | NA | TRBV9 | TGTGCCAGCAGCGCCCGGGGACTAGCGTCCTCCTACAATGAGCAGTTCTTC | CASSARGLASSYNEQFF
TRBD2 | TRBJ2-5 | NA | TRBV2 | TGTGCCAGCAGTTCTGTGGGACTAGCGGGAGTTCGGGAGACCCAGTACTTC | CASSSVGLAGVRETQYF